Listed here is a single T cell receptor beta chain. The data stem from a study of blood T cell repertoires in COVID-19. Study-wide context: Donors in the United States, Italy and Spain gave samples during acute or convalescent COVID-19. PBMCs, B-cell-depleted T cells, or T cells were the source of the cDNA or gDNA that made up the material.

The CDR3 covers 13 residues. Losses at the gene ends were 7 bases for V and 4 bases for J; bases not matched to a gene: 5. CDR1 is KGHDR, CDR2 SFDVKD, per germline. Seattle researchers signed up patients amid active infection and tracked them longitudinally. In the authors' methods: The authors estimated nucleated cell counts from reference gene primer amplification. Libraries were prepared by immunoSEQ multiplex PCR; TCRdb keeps only in-frame clonotypes and omits some of them. V, J and clone size derive from that table, while D and trimming were established from the DNA sequence. The data hold some 110,000 clones, with over 65% observed a single time.

The TCR was taken from a man older than 75 with COVID-19, enrolled during active disease. Sample: peripheral blood. V usage is TRBV24-1 and J usage is TRBJ1-1; 7 nucleotides align to TRBD1. CDR3 protein: CATSPGGRTEAFF. CDR3 bases: TGTGCCACCAGCCCAGGGGGTCGCACTGAAGCTTTCTTT.